The next 10 T cell receptor beta chains were all read from a single sample in a study of T cell responses to AZD1222 COVID-19 vaccine (dated by TCRdb to 2020 to 2022). Library preparation employed the immunoSEQ multiplex PCR assay. Imported from immuneACCESS, the table was reduced by TCRdb to in-frame sequences with V and J called. These copies leave out some clones; in studies compared against another copy, an unresolved V gene accounts for under half, and the cause of the remainder is not known. The sample records some 100,000 clones, 85% to 90% of which are singletons. Over 15% of the sample lies in the top ten. The label giving this sample's time point can be read as: baseline before first vaccination. Source: peripheral blood, taken on day 0 of AZD1222 vaccination. The receptors derive from an adult in good health.

V gene TRBV19 combines with J gene TRBJ2-5; TRBD2 matches 8 bases. Germline values: CDR1 LNHDA, CDR2 SQIVND (reference sequence). With 10 bases clipped from V and 5 bases from J, the junction kept 12 bases outside the gene matches. This CDR3 is 14 amino acids long. In nucleotides, the CDR3 is TGTGCCACATCGGGTAGCGGGATTTGGGAGACCCAGTACTTC. Its protein product is CATSGSGIWETQYF.

The V and J genes are TRBV20-1 and TRBJ1-1, with D perhaps TRBD1 (5 bases). CDR1 and CDR2 from the germline V gene are DFQATT and SNEGSKA (reference sequence). This CDR3 spans 11 amino acids. V shed 5 bases and J shed 7 bases, with 11 bases lying between them. The DNA for the CDR3 is TGCAGTGCTCTTAGACAGAGTGAAGCTTTCTTT. As protein: CSALRQSEAFF.

This rearrangement joins TRBV29-1 to TRBJ2-7; the match to TRBD1 covers 7 bases. Germline CDR1 reads SQVTM; CDR2 reads ANQGSEA. J gave up 6 bases and V 0 bases, and 8 bases lay outside the gene matches. This CDR3 has 14 residues. Here the CDR3 reads CSVEENRGMGEQYF. The CDR3 DNA follows: TGCAGCGTTGAAGAAAACAGGGGAATGGGCGAGCAGTACTTC.

CDR3 DNA: TGTGCCATCAGTGAGGGGAAATACGGGACTAGCGGGAGGGGACACGAGCAGTACTTC. Translated, it gives CAISEGKYGTSGRGHEQYF. The gene calls are TRBV10-3 and TRBJ2-7, with TRBD2 identical over 16 bases. The CDR3 covers 19 residues. The germline gives CDR1 ENHRY, CDR2 SYGVKD. With 2 bases clipped from V and 5 bases from J, the junction kept 12 bases outside the gene matches.

The chain joins TRBV20-1 to TRBJ2-5; no reliable D call. Germline V gives CDR1 DFQATT, CDR2 SNEGSKA (reference sequence). This CDR3 is 11 amino acids long. Trimming shortened V by 5 bases and J by 2 bases, and 6 bases separated the two germline ends. The CDR3 is CSAHKQETQYF. The CDR3 nucleotides read TGCAGTGCTCACAAGCAAGAGACCCAGTACTTC.

This sequence joins TRBV6-4 and TRBJ2-1; either TRBD1 or TRBD2 may fit D (7 bases each). Between the trimmed V and J ends, which lost 5 bases and 8 bases, there was a span of 16 bases. The CDR3 totals 14 residues. Germline lookup yields CDR1 MRHNA and CDR2 SNTAGT. CDR3 loop: CASSLKTGRDEQFF. CDR3 DNA sequence: TGTGCCAGCAGTCTCAAGACAGGGAGGGATGAGCAGTTCTTC.

The rearrangement joins TRBV28 to TRBJ2-3; TRBD2 matches at 10 bases. CDR3 length: 15 residues. The V and J ends lost 2 bases and 5 bases, in that order; junction bases with no gene match: 4. CDR1 and CDR2 (germline): MDHEN, SYDVKM. The CDR3: CASSLSGRAGDTQYF. CDR3 DNA sequence: TGTGCCAGCAGTTTAAGCGGGAGGGCAGGAGATACGCAGTATTTT.

This rearrangement joins TRBV27 to TRBJ1-1; D remains ambiguous. The germline V and J ends were trimmed by 8 bases and 1 base, with 11 bases remaining between them. The CDR3 length is 13 residues. Germline CDR1 and CDR2: MNHEY and SMNVEV (reference sequence). The CDR3 DNA follows: TGTGCCAGCCGAACGACGGCGAACACTGAAGCTTTCTTT. Residues: CASRTTANTEAFF.

Remarks on this clone: Other DNA sequences of this sample code for an identical CDR3. The chain couples TRBV2 to TRBJ2-7; the D gene is possibly TRBD1 (5 bases). The CDR3 has 12 amino acids. Germline lookup yields CDR1 SNHLY and CDR2 FYNNEI. V lost 2 bases and J 3 bases, leaving 5 bases between the germline ends. The CDR3 here is CASSEQGYEQYF. CDR3 coding DNA: TGTGCCAGCAGTGAACAGGGCTACGAGCAGTACTTC.

In its sample, this clone was seen once. V gene TRBV10-2 combines with J gene TRBJ1-1; D gene uncertain. The CDR3 has 13 residues. Germline V gene lookup returns CDR1 WSHSY and CDR2 SAAADI. V lost 3 bases to trimming and J lost 4 bases, with 9 bases between them. CDR3 coding DNA: TGCGCCAGCAGTGACGAGGGTTTCACTGAAGCTTTCTTT. Translating gives CASSDEGFTEAFF.